This T cell receptor beta chain was sequenced for a study of technical replicates of blood from a few donors. The CDR3 length is 15 residues. Germline lookup yields CDR1 MGHDK and CDR2 SYGVNS. V was pared by 6 bases and J by 0 bases, with 7 bases of the junction left unmatched. Repertoires were generated with immunoSEQ multiplex PCR, while TCRdb's copy carries only in-frame clones and drops some. This sample has tens of thousands of clones, with more than 95% found just once. The J gene is TRBJ2-5, the V gene TRBV25-1; 7 nucleotides agree with TRBD2. This clonotype originated in a human donor in good health. The sequenced material came from T cells isolated from PBMCs. CDR3 DNA: TGTGCCAGCAGGGGCGGGAGCTCGTACCAAGAGACCCAGTACTTC. It translates to CASRGGSSYQETQYF.